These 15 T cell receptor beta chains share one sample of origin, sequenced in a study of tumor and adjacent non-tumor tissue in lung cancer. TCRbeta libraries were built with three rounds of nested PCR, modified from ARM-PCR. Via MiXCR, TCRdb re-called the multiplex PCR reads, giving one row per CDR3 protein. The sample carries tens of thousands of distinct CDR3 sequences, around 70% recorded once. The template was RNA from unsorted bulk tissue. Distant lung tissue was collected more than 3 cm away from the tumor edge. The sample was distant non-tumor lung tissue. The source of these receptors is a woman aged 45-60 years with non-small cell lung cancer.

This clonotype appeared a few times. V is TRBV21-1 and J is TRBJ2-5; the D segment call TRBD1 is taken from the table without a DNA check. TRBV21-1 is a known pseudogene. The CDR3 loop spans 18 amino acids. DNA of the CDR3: TGTGCCAGCAGCAACCGACAGACCGCGATTAAGAGCCAAGAGACCCAGTACTTC. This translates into CASSNRQTAIKSQETQYF.

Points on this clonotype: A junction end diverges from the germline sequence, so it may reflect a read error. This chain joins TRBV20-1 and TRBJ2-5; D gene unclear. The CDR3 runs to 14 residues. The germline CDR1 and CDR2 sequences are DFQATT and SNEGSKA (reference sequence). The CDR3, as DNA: TGCAGTGCCCAGTACCAAGTGACCCAGGAGACTCAGTACTTC. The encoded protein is CSAQYQVTQETQYF.

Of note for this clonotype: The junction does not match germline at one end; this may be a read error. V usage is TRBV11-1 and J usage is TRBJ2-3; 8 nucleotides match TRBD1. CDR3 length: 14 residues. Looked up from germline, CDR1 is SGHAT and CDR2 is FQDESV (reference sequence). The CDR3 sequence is CTSSPGGAADTQYF. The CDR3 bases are TGTACCAGCAGCCCAGGGGGCGCGGCAGATACGCAGTATTTT.

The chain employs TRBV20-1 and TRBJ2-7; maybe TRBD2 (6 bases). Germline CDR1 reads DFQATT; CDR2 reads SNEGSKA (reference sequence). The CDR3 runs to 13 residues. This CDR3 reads CRLGGKTDYEQYF. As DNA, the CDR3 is TGCAGGCTCGGCGGGAAGACGGACTACGAGCAGTACTTC.

This CDR3 reads CASRLTRPGQGEQYF. As DNA, the CDR3 is TGTGCCAGCAGATTAACGAGACCGGGACAGGGCGAGCAGTACTTC. The chain recombines TRBV28 with TRBJ2-7; TRBD1 matches at 9 bases. Germline CDR1 and CDR2: MDHEN and SYDVKM. With 6 bases clipped from V and 6 bases from J, the junction kept 12 bases outside the gene matches. The CDR3 is 15 residues long.

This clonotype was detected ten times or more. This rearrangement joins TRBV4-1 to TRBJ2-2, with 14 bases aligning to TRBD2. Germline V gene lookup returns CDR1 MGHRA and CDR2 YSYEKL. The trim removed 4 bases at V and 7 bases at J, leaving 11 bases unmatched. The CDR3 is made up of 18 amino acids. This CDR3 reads CASSLSPGLAGAVGELFF. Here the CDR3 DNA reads TGCGCCAGCAGCCTGAGTCCGGGACTAGCGGGAGCGGTCGGGGAGCTGTTTTTT.

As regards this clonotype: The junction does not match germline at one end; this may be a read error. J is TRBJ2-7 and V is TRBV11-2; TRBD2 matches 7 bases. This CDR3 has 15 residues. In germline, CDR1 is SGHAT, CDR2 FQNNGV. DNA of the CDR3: TGTGCCAACAGCCCTCGGGCTAGCGGTTCCTACGAGCCGTACTTC. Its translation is CANSPRASGSYEPYF.

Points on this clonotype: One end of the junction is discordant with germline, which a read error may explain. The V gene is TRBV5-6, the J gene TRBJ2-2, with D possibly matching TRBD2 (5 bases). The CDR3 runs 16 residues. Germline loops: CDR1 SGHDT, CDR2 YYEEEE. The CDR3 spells CASSLPWETITGELLF. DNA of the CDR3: TGTGCCAGCAGCCTCCCCTGGGAAACCATCACTGGGGAGCTGTTATTT. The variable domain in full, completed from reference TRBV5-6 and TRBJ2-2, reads DAGVTQSPTHLIKTRGQQVTLRCSPKSGHDTVSWYQQALGQGPQFIFQYYEEEERQRGNFPDRFSGHQFPNYSSELNVNALLLGDSALYLCASSLPWETITGELLFGEGSRLTVL.

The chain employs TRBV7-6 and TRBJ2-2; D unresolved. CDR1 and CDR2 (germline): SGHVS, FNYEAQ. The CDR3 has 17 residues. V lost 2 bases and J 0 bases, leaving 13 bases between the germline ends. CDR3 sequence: CASSLLPTKTNTGELFF. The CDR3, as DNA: TGTGCCAGCAGCTTACTTCCAACAAAGACGAACACCGGGGAGCTGTTTTTT. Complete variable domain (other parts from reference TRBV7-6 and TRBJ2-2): GAGVSQSPRYKVTKRGQDVALRCDPISGHVSLYWYRQALGQGPEFLTYFNYEAQQDKSGLPNDRFSAERPEGSISTLTIQRTEQRDSAMYRCASSLLPTKTNTGELFFGEGSRLTVL.

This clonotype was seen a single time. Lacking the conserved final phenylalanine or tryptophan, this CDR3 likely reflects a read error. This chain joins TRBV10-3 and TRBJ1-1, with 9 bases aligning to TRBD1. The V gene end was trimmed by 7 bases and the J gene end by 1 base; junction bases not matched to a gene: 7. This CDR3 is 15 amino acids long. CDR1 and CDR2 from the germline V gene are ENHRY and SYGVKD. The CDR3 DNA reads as TGTGCCATCAACACTCCGGGACAGGGGAACACTGAAGCTTTCTTG. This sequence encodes CAINTPGQGNTEAFL.

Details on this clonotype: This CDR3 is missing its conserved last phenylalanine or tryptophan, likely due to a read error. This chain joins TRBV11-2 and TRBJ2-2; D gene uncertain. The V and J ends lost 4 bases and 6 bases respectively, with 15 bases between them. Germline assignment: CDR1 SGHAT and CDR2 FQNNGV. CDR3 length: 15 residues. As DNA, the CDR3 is TGTGCCAGCAGCTCTCGTCTGGATTTTGCCGGGGAGCTGTTTTTG. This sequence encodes CASSSRLDFAGELFL.

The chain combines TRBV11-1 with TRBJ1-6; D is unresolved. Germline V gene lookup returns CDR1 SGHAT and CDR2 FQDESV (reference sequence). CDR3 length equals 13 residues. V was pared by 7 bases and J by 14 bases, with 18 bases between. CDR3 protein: CASNLLDRAALHF. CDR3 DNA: TGTGCCAGCAACTTGCTCGATAGGGCGGCCCTCCACTTT.

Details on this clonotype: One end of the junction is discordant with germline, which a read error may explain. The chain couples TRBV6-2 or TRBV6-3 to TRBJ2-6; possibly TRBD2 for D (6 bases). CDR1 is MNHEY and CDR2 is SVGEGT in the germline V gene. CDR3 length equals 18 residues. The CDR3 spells CASAPRREVLSGANVLTF. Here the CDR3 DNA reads TGTGCCAGTGCACCCAGGAGGGAGGTCCTCTCTGGGGCCAACGTTCTGACTTTC.

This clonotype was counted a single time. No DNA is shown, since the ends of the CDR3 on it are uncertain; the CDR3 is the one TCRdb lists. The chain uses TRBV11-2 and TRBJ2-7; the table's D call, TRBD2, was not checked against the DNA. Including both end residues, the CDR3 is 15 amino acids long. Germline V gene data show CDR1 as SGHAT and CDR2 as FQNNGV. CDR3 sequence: CASIPWASGSYEHYF.

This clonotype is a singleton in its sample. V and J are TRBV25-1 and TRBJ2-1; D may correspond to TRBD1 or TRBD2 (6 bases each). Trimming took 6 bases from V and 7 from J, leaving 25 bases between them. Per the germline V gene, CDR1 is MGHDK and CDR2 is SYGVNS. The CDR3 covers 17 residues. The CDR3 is CASRVTLAPKGGNEQFF. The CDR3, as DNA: TGTGCCAGCAGGGTAACTCTAGCGCCCAAGGGGGGAAATGAGCAGTTCTTC.